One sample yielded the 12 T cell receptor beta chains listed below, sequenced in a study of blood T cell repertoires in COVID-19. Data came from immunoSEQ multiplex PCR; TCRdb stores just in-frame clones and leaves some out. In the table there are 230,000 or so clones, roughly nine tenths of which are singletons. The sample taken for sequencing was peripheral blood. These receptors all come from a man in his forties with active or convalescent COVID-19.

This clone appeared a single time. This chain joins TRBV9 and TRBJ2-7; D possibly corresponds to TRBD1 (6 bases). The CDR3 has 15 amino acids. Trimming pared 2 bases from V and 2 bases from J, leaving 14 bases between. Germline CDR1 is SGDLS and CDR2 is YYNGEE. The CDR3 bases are TGTGCCAGCAGCGTCGAATGGACAGAAACCTACGAGCAGTACTTC. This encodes CASSVEWTETYEQYF.

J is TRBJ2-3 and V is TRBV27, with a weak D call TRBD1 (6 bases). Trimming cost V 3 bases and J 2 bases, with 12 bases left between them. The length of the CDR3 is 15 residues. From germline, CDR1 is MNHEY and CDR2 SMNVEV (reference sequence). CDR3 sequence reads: CASSFNQGPTDTQYF. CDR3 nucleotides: TGTGCCAGCAGTTTTAATCAGGGGCCCACAGATACGCAGTATTTT.

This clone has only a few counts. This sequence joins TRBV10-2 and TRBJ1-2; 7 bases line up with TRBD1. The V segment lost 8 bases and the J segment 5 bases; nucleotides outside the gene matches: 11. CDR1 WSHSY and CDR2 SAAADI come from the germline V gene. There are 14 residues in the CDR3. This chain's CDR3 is CASGDSFEGYGYTF. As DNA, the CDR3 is TGCGCCAGCGGGGACAGCTTCGAGGGGTATGGCTACACCTTC.

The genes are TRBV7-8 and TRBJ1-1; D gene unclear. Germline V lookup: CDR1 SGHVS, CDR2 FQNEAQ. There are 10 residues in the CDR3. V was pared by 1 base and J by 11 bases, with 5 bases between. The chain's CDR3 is CASSLEEAFF. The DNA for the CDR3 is TGTGCCAGCAGCTTAGAGGAGGCTTTCTTT. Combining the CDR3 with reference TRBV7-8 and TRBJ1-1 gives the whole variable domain GAGVSQSPRYKVAKRGQDVALRCDPISGHVSLFWYQQALGQGPEFLTYFQNEAQLDKSGLPSDRFFAERPEGSVSTLKIQRTQQEDSAVYLCASSLEEAFFGQGTRLTVV.

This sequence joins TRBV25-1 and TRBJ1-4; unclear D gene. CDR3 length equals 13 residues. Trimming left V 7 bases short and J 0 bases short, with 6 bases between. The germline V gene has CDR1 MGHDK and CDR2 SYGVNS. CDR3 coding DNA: TGTGCCAGCACGGGTTCAACTAATGAAAAACTGTTTTTT. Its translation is CASTGSTNEKLFF.

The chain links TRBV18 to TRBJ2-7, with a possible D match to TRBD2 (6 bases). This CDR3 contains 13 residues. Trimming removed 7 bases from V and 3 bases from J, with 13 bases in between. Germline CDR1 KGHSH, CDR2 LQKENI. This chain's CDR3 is CASFHGGDYEQYF. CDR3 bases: TGTGCCAGCTTCCATGGCGGGGACTACGAGCAGTACTTC.

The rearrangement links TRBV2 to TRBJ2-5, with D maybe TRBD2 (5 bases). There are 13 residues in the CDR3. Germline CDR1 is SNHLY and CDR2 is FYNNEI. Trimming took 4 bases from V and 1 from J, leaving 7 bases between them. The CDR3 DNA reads TGTGCCAGCAGTGGACTAACCCAAGAGACCCAGTACTTC. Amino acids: CASSGLTQETQYF.

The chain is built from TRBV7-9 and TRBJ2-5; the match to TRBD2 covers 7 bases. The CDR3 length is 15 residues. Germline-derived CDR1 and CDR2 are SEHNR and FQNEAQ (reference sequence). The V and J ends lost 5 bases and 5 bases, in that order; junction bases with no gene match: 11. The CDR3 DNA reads TGTGCCAGCAGCACCGGGACTACCCGATGGGAGACCCAGTACTTC. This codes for CASSTGTTRWETQYF.

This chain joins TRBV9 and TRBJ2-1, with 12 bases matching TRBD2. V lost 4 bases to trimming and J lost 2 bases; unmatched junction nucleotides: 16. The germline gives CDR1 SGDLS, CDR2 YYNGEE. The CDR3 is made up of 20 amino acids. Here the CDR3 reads CASSYGVGLAGLRPYNEQFF. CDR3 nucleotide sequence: TGTGCCAGCAGCTACGGGGTTGGACTAGCGGGGTTACGTCCCTACAATGAGCAGTTCTTC.

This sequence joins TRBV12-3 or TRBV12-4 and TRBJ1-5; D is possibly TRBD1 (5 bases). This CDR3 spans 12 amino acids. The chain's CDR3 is CVGGRSNQPQHF. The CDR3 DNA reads TGTGTGGGGGGGAGGAGCAATCAGCCCCAGCATTTT.

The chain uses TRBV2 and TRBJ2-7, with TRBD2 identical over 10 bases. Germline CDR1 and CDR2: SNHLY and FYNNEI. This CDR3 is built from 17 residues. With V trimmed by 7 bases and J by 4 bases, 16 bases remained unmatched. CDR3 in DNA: TGTGCCAGCACCGAAGGTCCGGGACTAGCGAGACCTTACGAGCAGTACTTC. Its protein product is CASTEGPGLARPYEQYF.

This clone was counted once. The CDR3 here is CASSGFGLPGELFF. CDR3 coding DNA: TGTGCCAGCAGTGGGTTCGGTCTGCCCGGGGAGCTGTTTTTT. The V call is TRBV2, the J call TRBJ2-2; D remains ambiguous. Deletions cut 4 bases from V and 6 bases from J, with 12 bases between. CDR1 and CDR2 from the germline V gene are SNHLY and FYNNEI. The CDR3 has 14 amino acids.